Listed below are T cell receptor beta chains from one sample, sequenced in a study of TIL therapy for anti-PD-1-resistant metastatic lung cancer. The assay was immunoSEQ multiplex PCR, and TCRdb's table has in-frame clones only and misses some. Here the sample spans approximately 4,900 clones, roughly 64% being singletons. This sample comprised tumor tissue, obtained at baseline. The receptors here all came from a man in his 70s with non-small cell lung cancer. The CDR3 runs from the conserved cysteine through the conserved F or W.

>TRBV5-1
CASSWGREQETQYF
>TRBV15
CATSKGTPATNEKLFF
>TRBV29-1
CSVSSASAKYNEQFF
>TRBV10-2
CASSRSSYNEQFF
>TRBV2
CASSEVWGANYGYTF
>TRBV5-1
CASRPWEMSYEQYF
>TRBV6-6
CASKSGQGLYEQYF
>TRBV5-1
CASSLLAGGSYEQYF
>TRBV7-3
CASSSQENTEAFF
>TRBV4-1
CASSQDGRGPNEKLFF
>TRBV6-5
CASIQRLGGKETQYF
>TRBV7-9
CASSLVQGGQETQYF
>TRBV2
CASSDRDTEAFF
>TRBV30
CAWSVNLMNTEAFF
>TRBV12-5
CASGFDGGYGYTF
>TRBV5-1
CASSLGVDRPEAFF
>TRBV21-1
CASSRTASGRSYEQYF
>TRBV4-3
CASNVGETDTQYF
>TRBV10-1
CATSDIEQYF
>TRBV5-4
CASTWAGDKNEQYF
>TRBV19
CASSVAAINTDTQYF
>TRBV9
CASSVGLAGGSNTGELFF
>TRBV7-2
CASSLGSERTVNNEQFF
>TRBV27
CASSSGGATLNTEAFF
>TRBV7-2
CASSFSGDPTDTQYF
>TRBV6-5
CASSYSDTQYF
>TRBV7-2
CASSPRDRDNSPLHF
>TRBV11-2
CASSLVGGGLEQYF
>TRBV4-2
CASSQVRQGATDTQYF
>TRBV29-1
CSVNNLGLAHEGDEQFF
>TRBV28
CATLKGGLEAFF
>TRBV2
CASRSYGYTF
>TRBV5-6
CASSSRQLAKNIQYF
>TRBV28
CASSLKGNLNNQPQHF